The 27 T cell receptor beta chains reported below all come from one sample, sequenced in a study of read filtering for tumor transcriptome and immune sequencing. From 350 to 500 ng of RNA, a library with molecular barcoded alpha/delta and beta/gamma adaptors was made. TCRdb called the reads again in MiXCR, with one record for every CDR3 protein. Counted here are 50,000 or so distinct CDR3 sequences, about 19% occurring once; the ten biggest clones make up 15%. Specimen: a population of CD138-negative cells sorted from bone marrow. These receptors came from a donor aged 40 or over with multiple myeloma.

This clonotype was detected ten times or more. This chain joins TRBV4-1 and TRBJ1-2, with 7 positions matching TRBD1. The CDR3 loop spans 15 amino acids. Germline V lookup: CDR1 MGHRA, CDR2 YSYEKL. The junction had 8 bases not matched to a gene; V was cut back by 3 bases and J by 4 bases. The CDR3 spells CASSHLGGQFYGYTF. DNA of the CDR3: TGCGCCAGCAGCCATTTAGGGGGACAGTTCTATGGCTACACCTTC.

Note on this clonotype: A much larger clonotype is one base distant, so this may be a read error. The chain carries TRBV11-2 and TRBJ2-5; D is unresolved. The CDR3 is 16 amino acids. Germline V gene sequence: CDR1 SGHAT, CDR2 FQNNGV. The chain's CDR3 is CAGSLVYAVSQETQYF. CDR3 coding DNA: TGTGCCGGCAGCTTAGTTTATGCGGTATCCCAAGAGACCCAGTACTTC.

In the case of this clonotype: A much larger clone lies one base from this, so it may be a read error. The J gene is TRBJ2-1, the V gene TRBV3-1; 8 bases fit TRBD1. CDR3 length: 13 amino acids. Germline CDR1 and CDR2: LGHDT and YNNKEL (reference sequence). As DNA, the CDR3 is TGTGCCTGCAGCCAGACAGGGGCCAGTGAGCAGTTCTTC. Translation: CACSQTGASEQFF.

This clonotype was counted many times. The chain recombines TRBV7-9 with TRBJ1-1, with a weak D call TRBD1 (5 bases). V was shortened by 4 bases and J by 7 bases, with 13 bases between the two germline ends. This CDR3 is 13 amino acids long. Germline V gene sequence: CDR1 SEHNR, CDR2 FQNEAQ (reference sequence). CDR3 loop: CASSSMGPYEAFF. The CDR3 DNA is TGTGCCAGCAGCTCAATGGGACCGTATGAAGCTTTCTTT.

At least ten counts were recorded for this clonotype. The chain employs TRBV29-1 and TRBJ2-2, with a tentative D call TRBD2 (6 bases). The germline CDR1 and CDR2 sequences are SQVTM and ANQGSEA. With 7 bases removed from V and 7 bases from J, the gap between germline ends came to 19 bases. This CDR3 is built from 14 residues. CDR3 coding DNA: TGCAGCGGCGCACTAGGGTGGCGGGGCGGGGAGCTGTTTTTT. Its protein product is CSGALGWRGGELFF.

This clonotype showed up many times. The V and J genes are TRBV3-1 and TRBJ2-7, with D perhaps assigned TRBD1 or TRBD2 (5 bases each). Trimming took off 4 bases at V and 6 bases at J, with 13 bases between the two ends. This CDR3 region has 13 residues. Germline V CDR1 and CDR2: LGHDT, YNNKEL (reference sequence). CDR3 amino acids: CASSLQGTGEQYF. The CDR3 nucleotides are TGTGCCAGCAGCCTTCAAGGGACGGGCGAGCAGTACTTC.

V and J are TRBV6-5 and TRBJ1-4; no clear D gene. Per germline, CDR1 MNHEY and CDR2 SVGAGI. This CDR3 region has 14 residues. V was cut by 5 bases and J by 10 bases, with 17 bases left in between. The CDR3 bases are TGTGCCAGCAGTCACGACGGCGTGAACCGAAAACTGTTTTTT. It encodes CASSHDGVNRKLFF.

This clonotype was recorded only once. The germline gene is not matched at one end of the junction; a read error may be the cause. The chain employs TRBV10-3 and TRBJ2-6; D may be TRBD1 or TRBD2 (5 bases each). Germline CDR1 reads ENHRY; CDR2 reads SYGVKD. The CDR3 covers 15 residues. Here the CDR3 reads CTISESGSGANLLTF. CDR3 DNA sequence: TGTACCATCAGTGAGTCGGGAAGTGGGGCCAACCTCCTGACTTTC.

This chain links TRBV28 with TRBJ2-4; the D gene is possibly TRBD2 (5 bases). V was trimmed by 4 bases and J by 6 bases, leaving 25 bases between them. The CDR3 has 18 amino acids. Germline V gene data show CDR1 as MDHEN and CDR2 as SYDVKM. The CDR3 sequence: CASSSLTEGRGIGNIQYF. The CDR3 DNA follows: TGTGCCAGCAGTTCCCTTACAGAGGGCCGAGGGATAGGAAACATTCAGTACTTC.

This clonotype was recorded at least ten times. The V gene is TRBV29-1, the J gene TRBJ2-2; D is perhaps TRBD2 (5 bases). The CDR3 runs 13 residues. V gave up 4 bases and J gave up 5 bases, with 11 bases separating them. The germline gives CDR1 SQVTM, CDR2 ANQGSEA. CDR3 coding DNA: TGCAGCGTTGCGGGGTTAAGGACCGGGGAGCTGTTTTTT. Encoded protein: CSVAGLRTGELFF.

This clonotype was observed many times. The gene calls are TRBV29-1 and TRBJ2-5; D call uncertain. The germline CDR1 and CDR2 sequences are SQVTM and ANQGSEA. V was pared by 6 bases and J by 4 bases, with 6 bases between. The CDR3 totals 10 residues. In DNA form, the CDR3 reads TGCAGCGTGGCCGTAGAGACCCAGTACTTC. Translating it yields CSVAVETQYF.

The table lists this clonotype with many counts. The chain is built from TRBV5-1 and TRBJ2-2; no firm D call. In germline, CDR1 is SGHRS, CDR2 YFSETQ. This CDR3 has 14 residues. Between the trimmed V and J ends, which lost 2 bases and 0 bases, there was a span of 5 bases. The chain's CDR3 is CASSFTANTGELFF. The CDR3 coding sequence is TGCGCCAGCAGCTTCACGGCGAACACCGGGGAGCTGTTTTTT.

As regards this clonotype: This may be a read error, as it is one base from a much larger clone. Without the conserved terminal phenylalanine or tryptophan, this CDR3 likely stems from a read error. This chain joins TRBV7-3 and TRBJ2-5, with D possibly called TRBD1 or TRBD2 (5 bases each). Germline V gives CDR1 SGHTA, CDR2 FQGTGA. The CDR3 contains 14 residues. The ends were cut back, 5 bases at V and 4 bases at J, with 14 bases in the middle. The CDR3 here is CASSQGAGRETQYL. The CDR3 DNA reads TGTGCCAGCAGCCAAGGGGCAGGGAGAGAGACCCAGTACCTC.

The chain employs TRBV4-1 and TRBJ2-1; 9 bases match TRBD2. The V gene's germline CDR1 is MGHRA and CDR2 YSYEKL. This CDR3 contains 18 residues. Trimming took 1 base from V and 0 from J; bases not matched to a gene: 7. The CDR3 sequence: CASSQGPLAGLSYNEQFF. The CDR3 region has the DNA TGCGCCAGCAGCCAAGGACCCCTAGCGGGACTCTCCTACAATGAGCAGTTCTTC.

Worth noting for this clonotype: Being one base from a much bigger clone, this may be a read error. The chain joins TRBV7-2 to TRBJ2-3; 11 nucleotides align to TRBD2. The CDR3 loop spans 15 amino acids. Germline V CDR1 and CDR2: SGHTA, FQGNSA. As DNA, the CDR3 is TGTTCCAGCAGCTTAGCGCTAGCGGGAGGAAATACGCAGTATTTT. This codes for CSSSLALAGGNTQYF.

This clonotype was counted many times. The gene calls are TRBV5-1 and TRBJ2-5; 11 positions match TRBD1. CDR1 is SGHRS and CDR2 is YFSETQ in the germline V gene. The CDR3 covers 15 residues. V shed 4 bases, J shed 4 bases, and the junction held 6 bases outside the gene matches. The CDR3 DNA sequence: TGCGCCAGCAGCGCGCCCGGGACAGGGGGAGAGACCCAGTACTTC. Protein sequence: CASSAPGTGGETQYF. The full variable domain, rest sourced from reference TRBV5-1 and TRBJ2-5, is KAGVTQTPRYLIKTRGQQVTLSCSPISGHRSVSWYQQTPGQGLQFLFEYFSETQRNKGNFPGRFSGRQFSNSRSEMNVSTLELGDSALYLCASSAPGTGGETQYFGPGTRLLVL.

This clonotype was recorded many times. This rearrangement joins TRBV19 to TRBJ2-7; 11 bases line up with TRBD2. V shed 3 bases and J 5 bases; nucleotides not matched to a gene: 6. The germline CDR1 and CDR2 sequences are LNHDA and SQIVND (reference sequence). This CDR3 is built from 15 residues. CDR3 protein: CASSIPLAGVHEQYF. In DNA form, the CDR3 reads TGTGCCAGTAGTATCCCACTAGCGGGAGTCCACGAGCAGTACTTC.

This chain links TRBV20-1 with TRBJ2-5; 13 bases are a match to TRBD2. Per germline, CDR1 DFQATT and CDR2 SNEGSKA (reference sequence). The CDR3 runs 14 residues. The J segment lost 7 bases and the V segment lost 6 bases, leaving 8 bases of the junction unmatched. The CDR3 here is CSARTSGSGGTQYF. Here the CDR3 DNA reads TGCAGTGCCCGGACTAGCGGGAGTGGTGGGACCCAGTACTTC.

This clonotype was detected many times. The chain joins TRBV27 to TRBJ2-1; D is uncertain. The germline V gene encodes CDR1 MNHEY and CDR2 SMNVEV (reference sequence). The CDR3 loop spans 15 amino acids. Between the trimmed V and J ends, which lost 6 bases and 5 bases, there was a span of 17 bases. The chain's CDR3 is CASSPFTGRDNEQFF. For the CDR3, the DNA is TGTGCCAGCAGCCCATTTACCGGGCGAGACAATGAGCAGTTCTTC.

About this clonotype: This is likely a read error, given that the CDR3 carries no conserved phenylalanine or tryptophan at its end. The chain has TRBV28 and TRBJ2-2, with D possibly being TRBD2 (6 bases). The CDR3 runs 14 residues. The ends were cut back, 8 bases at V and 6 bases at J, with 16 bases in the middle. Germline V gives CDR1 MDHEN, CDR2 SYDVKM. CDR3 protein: CASAVASASGELFL. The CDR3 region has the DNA TGTGCCAGCGCGGTGGCTAGCGCCTCCGGGGAGCTGTTTTTA.

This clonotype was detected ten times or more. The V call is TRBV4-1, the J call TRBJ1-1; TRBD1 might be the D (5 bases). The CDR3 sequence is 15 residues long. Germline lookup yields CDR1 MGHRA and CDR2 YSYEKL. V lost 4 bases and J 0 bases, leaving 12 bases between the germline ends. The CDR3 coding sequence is TGCGCCAGCAGCCGTCACGGGGGAGTGAACACTGAAGCTTTCTTT. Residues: CASSRHGGVNTEAFF.

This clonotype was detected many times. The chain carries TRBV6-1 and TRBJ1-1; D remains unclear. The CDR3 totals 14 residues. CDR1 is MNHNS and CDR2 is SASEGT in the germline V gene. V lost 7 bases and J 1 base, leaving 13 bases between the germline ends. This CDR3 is CASILGRTNTEAFF. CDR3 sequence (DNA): TGTGCCAGCATTCTAGGACGGACGAACACTGAAGCTTTCTTT.

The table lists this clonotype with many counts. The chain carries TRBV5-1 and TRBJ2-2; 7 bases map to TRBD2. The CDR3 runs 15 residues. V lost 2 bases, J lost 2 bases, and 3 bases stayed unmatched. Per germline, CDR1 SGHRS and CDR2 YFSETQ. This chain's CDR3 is CASSLRAGNTGELFF. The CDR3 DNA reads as TGCGCCAGCAGCTTAAGAGCGGGAAACACCGGGGAGCTGTTTTTT. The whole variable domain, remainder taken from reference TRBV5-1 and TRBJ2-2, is KAGVTQTPRYLIKTRGQQVTLSCSPISGHRSVSWYQQTPGQGLQFLFEYFSETQRNKGNFPGRFSGRQFSNSRSEMNVSTLELGDSALYLCASSLRAGNTGELFFGEGSRLTVL.

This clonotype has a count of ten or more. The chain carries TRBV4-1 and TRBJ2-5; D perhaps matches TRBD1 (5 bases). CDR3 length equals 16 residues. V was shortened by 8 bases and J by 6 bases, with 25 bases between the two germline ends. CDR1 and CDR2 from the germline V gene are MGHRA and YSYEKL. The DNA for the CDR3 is TGCGCCAGCGCCCCGGACCGGACAAGGGCTGGTCAGACCCAGTACTTC. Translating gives CASAPDRTRAGQTQYF.

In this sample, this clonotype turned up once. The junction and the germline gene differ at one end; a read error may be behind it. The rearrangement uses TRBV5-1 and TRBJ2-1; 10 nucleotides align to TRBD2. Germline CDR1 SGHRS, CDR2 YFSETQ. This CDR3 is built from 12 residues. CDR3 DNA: TGCGCCAGCAGCCCTCCGACCAGCGGGAGGGCCTTC. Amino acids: CASSPPTSGRAF.

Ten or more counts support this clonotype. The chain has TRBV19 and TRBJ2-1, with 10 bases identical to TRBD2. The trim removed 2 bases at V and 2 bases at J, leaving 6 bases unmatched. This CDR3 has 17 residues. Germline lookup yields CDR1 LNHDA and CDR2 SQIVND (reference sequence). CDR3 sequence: CASSIPLAGEPYNEQFF. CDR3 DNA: TGTGCCAGTAGTATACCTCTAGCGGGAGAACCCTACAATGAGCAGTTCTTC.

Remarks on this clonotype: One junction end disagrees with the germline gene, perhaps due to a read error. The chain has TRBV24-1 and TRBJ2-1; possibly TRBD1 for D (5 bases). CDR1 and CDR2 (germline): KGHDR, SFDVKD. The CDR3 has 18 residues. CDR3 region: CATSDHPPAGHSYNQQFF. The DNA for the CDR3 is TGTGCCACCAGTGACCACCCCCCGGCAGGGCACTCCTACAATCAGCAGTTCTTC.